A single sample gave rise to the 5 T cell receptor beta chains below, sequenced in a study of beta chain features in type 1 diabetes. As every portion of the isolated RNA was reverse transcribed, the sequencing read expressed TCRB transcripts. The repertoire was sequenced with immunoSEQ multiplex PCR; TCRdb's copy has only in-frame clones and lacks some. The table has about 400,000 clones, roughly 12% seen once. The sample consisted of naive CD4+ T cells from blood. The origin of the receptors is a man between 18 and 35 years old in good health.

This clone came up a few times. The chain combines TRBV7-2 with TRBJ2-7, with 9 bases aligning to TRBD1. CDR1 SGHTA and CDR2 FQGNSA come from the germline V gene. The V segment lost 0 bases and the J segment 1 base; nucleotides outside the gene matches: 4. The CDR3 covers 16 residues. The CDR3 loop reads CASSLATGTGSYEQYF. DNA of the CDR3: TGTGCCAGCAGCTTAGCCACCGGGACAGGGTCCTACGAGCAGTACTTC. The full variable domain, rest sourced from reference TRBV7-2 and TRBJ2-7, is GAGVSQSPSNKVTEKGKDVELRCDPISGHTALYWYRQSLGQGLEFLIYFQGNSAPDKSGLPSDRFSAERTGGSVSTLTIQRTQQEDSAVYLCASSLATGTGSYEQYFGPGTRLTVT.

The chain combines TRBV7-2 with TRBJ1-2; D gene unclear. The CDR3 has 14 residues. CDR1 SGHTA and CDR2 FQGNSA come from the germline V gene. Trimming took 4 bases from V and 8 from J, leaving 17 bases between them. The CDR3 DNA reads as TGTGCCAGCAGCTCGGACGGCACCGGGAGGGGCTACACCTTC. Protein product: CASSSDGTGRGYTF.

The chain employs TRBV19 and TRBJ1-2, with 7 bases matching TRBD1. Germline CDR1 is LNHDA and CDR2 is SQIVND (reference sequence). V dropped 8 bases and J dropped 4; count of bases not matched to a gene: 10. The CDR3 extends over 14 amino acids. Here the CDR3 DNA reads TGTGCCAGTGGGAGGACAGGTTCTTCCTATGGCTACACCTTC. Translating gives CASGRTGSSYGYTF.

The chain recombines TRBV29-1 with TRBJ1-2; tentatively, D is TRBD1 (6 bases). Germline CDR1 SQVTM, CDR2 ANQGSEA. This CDR3 is built from 13 residues. V was shortened by 8 bases and J by 10 bases, with 23 bases between the two germline ends. This CDR3 is CSLRGGAGADYTF. CDR3 sequence (DNA): TGCAGCTTACGAGGGGGGGCAGGGGCTGACTACACCTTC.

This clone has only a few counts. The chain carries TRBV7-8 and TRBJ1-2, with 8 bases identical to TRBD1. This CDR3 is 15 amino acids long. Germline V gene data show CDR1 as SGHVS and CDR2 as FQNEAQ. J lost 8 bases, V lost 5 bases, and 13 bases had no gene match. This chain's CDR3 is CASSLHRDRRQGYTF. The CDR3, as DNA: TGTGCCAGCAGCCTTCACCGGGACAGGAGACAAGGCTACACCTTC. The full variable domain, with the rest looked up from reference TRBV7-8 and TRBJ1-2, is GAGVSQSPRYKVAKRGQDVALRCDPISGHVSLFWYQQALGQGPEFLTYFQNEAQLDKSGLPSDRFFAERPEGSVSTLKIQRTQQEDSAVYLCASSLHRDRRQGYTFGSGTRLTVV.